The clone carrying this TCR beta chain was counted only a few times. Its antigen is not identified. This entry belongs to a study of T cell repertoires in cytomegalovirus infection. TCRdb re-analysed the reads in MiXCR, keeping a single row per CDR3 protein. Of more than 500,000 distinct CDR3 sequences in the sample, approximately 15% were seen once. Study-level findings and limits: Summed frequency of shared TCR beta families picked out CMV carriers who also had the relevant HLA.

The CDR3 loop spans 13 amino acids. CDR1 is SGHVS and CDR2 is FQNEAQ in the germline V gene. V lost 5 bases, J lost 5 bases, and 2 bases stayed unmatched. The receptor comes from a human donor in good health (CMV status not recorded). Some clones in this sample may be carry-over from other donors' samples. The sample consisted of CD8+ T cells from PBMCs. The chain joins TRBV7-8 to TRBJ1-1; 10 bases match TRBD1. CDR3 DNA: TGTGCCAGCAGCGGGGGACAGGGGACTGAAGCTTTCTTT. Protein: CASSGGQGTEAFF.